This is a list of T cell receptor beta chains from one sample in a study of CD8 T cell repertoires and HIV-1 epitope variants. No antigen has been assigned to these receptors. Assay used: immunoSEQ multiplex PCR; TCRdb lists only in-frame clones, some missing. The sample lists thousands of clones, 60% to 85% occurring once. The sequenced sample consisted of cultured CD8+ T cells derived from PBMCs. These receptors were obtained from a male donor with HIV. The CDR3 runs from the conserved cysteine through the conserved F or W. Each record gives: clone size, V gene, D gene, J gene, CDR3 protein, CDR3 DNA. D genes are given only for firm matches. Clone size appears in some rows only: once, few, many, or a class for an expanded clone.

abundance: .
v_gene: TRBV30
d_gene: .
j_gene: TRBJ2-1
CDR3aa: CAWIPRPAGPRGEQFF
CDR3nt: TGTGCCTGGATCCCGAGGCCGGCGGGGCCCCGGGGTGAGCAGTTCTTC

abundance: .
v_gene: TRBV6-5
d_gene: .
j_gene: TRBJ2-7
CDR3aa: CASSSGQFYEQYF
CDR3nt: TGTGCCAGCAGTTCCGGACAGTTCTACGAGCAGTACTTC

abundance: .
v_gene: TRBV5-6
d_gene: .
j_gene: TRBJ1-1
CDR3aa: CASSLGESVPEAFF
CDR3nt: TGTGCCAGCAGCTTGGGGGAATCCGTCCCTGAAGCTTTCTTT

abundance: .
v_gene: TRBV7-9
d_gene: TRBD2
j_gene: TRBJ2-1
CDR3aa: CASSLAGVHYNEQFF
CDR3nt: TGTGCCAGCAGCTTGGCGGGAGTACACTACAATGAGCAGTTCTTC

abundance: few
v_gene: TRBV4-2
d_gene: .
j_gene: TRBJ2-7
CDR3aa: CASSQDRTAYEQYF
CDR3nt: TGTGCCAGCAGCCAAGATAGGACAGCCTACGAGCAGTACTTC

abundance: .
v_gene: TRBV7-9
d_gene: .
j_gene: TRBJ2-7
CDR3aa: CASTAGSEQYF
CDR3nt: TGTGCCAGTACTGCGGGGAGCGAGCAGTACTTC

abundance: .
v_gene: TRBV7-9
d_gene: .
j_gene: TRBJ1-1
CDR3aa: CASSLTWGRGPEAFF
CDR3nt: TGTGCCAGCAGCTTAACTTGGGGCAGGGGACCCGAAGCTTTCTTT

abundance: .
v_gene: TRBV27
d_gene: TRBD2
j_gene: TRBJ2-2
CDR3aa: CASSFTTSGNLNTGELFF
CDR3nt: TGTGCCAGCAGTTTTACGACTAGCGGGAACTTAAACACCGGGGAGCTGTTTTTT

abundance: .
v_gene: TRBV13
d_gene: TRBD2
j_gene: TRBJ2-1
CDR3aa: CASSFGSGRGSYNEQFF
CDR3nt: TGTGCCAGCAGCTTTGGTAGCGGGAGGGGGTCCTACAATGAGCAGTTCTTC

abundance: .
v_gene: TRBV28
d_gene: .
j_gene: TRBJ2-5
CDR3aa: CASTPLGETQETQYF
CDR3nt: TGTGCCAGCACCCCCTTGGGGGAAACGCAAGAGACCCAGTACTTC

abundance: .
v_gene: TRBV7-8
d_gene: .
j_gene: TRBJ2-7
CDR3aa: CASSLYGVATSGYEQYF
CDR3nt: TGTGCCAGCAGCTTGTATGGGGTTGCGACTAGTGGTTACGAGCAGTACTTC

abundance: once
v_gene: TRBV19
d_gene: .
j_gene: TRBJ2-7
CDR3aa: CASRWGREQYF
CDR3nt: TGTGCCAGTAGGTGGGGGCGCGAGCAGTACTTC

abundance: .
v_gene: TRBV25-1
d_gene: TRBD1
j_gene: TRBJ2-7
CDR3aa: CASSSDRWDRETYEQYF
CDR3nt: TGTGCCAGCAGTAGTGACCGATGGGACAGGGAAACCTACGAGCAGTACTTC

abundance: .
v_gene: TRBV4-3
d_gene: .
j_gene: TRBJ1-4
CDR3aa: CASSPYIGSEKLFF
CDR3nt: TGCGCCAGCAGCCCCTACATTGGGAGCGAAAAACTGTTTTTT

abundance: large
v_gene: TRBV6-1
d_gene: TRBD1
j_gene: TRBJ2-7
CDR3aa: CASRQGASSYEQYF
CDR3nt: TGTGCCAGCAGACAGGGGGCTTCCTCCTACGAGCAGTACTTC

abundance: large
v_gene: TRBV6-5
d_gene: .
j_gene: TRBJ1-5
CDR3aa: CASSGGQGIHQPQHF
CDR3nt: TGTGCCAGCAGTGGGGGGCAGGGGATACATCAGCCCCAGCATTTT